This entry concerns a single T cell receptor beta chain. Its antigen remains unknown. With 3 bases removed from V and 3 bases from J, the gap between germline ends came to 2 bases. This CDR3 has 11 residues. This specimen comes from a study of vaccination and CD4 T cells after COVID-19. Cultured CD4+ T cells had their DNA profiled by the Oncomine TCR Beta short-read assay. TCRdb re-called the PCR reads with MiXCR, one entry per CDR3 protein. Among fewer than 20,000 distinct CDR3 sequences listed, 73% were seen once. As to treatment: roughly 11-day PBMC culture with coronavirus spike peptide pools or control peptides (ViraFEST assay).

The sequence was obtained from a human donor who had recovered from COVID-19. This chain uses TRBV12-3 or TRBV12-4 with TRBJ2-5; D unclear. The specimen was CD4+ T cells from blood, cultured in vitro. CDR3 amino acids: CASSFEETQYF. CDR3 nucleotides: TGTGCCAGCAGTTTCGAAGAGACCCAGTACTTC.